One T cell receptor beta chain is described in this entry. This record comes from a study of CD8+CD57+ T cells in acquired aplastic anemia. Genomic DNA served as template for TCR beta VDJ and CDR3 profiling. MiXCR was run by TCRdb on the reads, yielding one entry per CDR3 protein. The sample holds 150,000 to 200,000 distinct CDR3 sequences; roughly 47% are singletons and the top ten take 0.85% to 1.3%. The sequence came from a human donor in good health. The sample was sorted CD4+, CD8+, or CD8+CD57+ T cells (not recorded which) from PBMCs.

The CDR3: CASSPFLSRETQYF. The CDR3 nucleotides read TGTGCCAGCAGCCCTTTCCTTAGTAGGGAGACCCAGTACTTC. The rearrangement uses TRBV9 and TRBJ2-5; no clear D gene. Trimming took 4 bases from V and 5 from J, leaving 15 bases between them. Germline V lookup: CDR1 SGDLS, CDR2 YYNGEE. CDR3 length: 14 amino acids.